The present T cell receptor (beta chain) was sequenced within a study of cytomegalovirus exposure and HLA in healthy donors. Only a few counts were recorded for this clone. Antigen unknown. Donors were nominally healthy when sampled, though unrecorded immune exposures were likely. V lost 6 bases, J lost 4 bases, and 6 bases stayed unmatched. CDR3 length: 15 amino acids. In germline, CDR1 is SNHLY, CDR2 FYNNEI. Study-wide results and caveats: Reported findings show TCR beta sequences accurately forecast HLA-A and HLA-B alleles in most subjects. Among TCR sequences, most were rare, though some public TCRs appeared in many donors.

It was with 60 Vbeta and 13 Jbeta primers that the PCR ran. Sequenced by immunoSEQ multiplex PCR; TCRdb stores in-frame clones only, minus some. The data show 95,000 to 150,000 clones, 70% to 75% seen once. The chain combines TRBV2 with TRBJ2-2, with 9 bases identical to TRBD1. The clonotype originates from a woman aged 40 to 50 in good health and CMV-seronegative. The sample consisted of PBMCs. CDR3 DNA: TGTGCCAGCAGCCGGGACAGGGTGGCCACCGGGGAGCTGTTTTTT. It is translated as CASSRDRVATGELFF.